This T cell receptor (beta chain) was captured in a study of OX40 agonist ivuxolimab in advanced cancers. Study as a whole: Partial responses, seen in three patients, involved one hepatocellular carcinoma and two cutaneous melanomas.

In germline, CDR1 is WNHNN, CDR2 SYGVQD (reference sequence). The germline V and J ends were trimmed by 8 bases and 0 bases, with 8 bases remaining between them. CDR3 length: 13 amino acids. Enrollment shut out patients with autoimmune disease history or systemic immunosuppression. Only a few counts were recorded for this clone. Repertoires were generated with immunoSEQ multiplex PCR, while TCRdb's copy carries only in-frame clones and drops some. This sample yields just over 90,000 clones, of which more than 90% are seen a single time; 3.4% belongs to the top ten. V is TRBV10-1 and J is TRBJ1-3; D is unresolved. The sample was CD4+ or CD8+ T cells sorted from blood, taken in a trial of the OX40 agonist ivuxolimab. This clonotype originated in an adult with an advanced solid tumor such as melanoma, head and neck, liver or kidney cancer. CDR3 sequence: CASSRDSGNTIYF. CDR3 sequence (DNA): TGCGCCAGCTCAAGGGACTCTGGAAACACCATATATTTT.